In this sample, the clone carrying this TCR beta chain turned up once. As yet, its antigen is unknown. This sample is drawn from a study of cytomegalovirus exposure and HLA in healthy donors. PCR primers comprised 60 Vbeta and 13 Jbeta primers. Profiled with immunoSEQ multiplex PCR; TCRdb holds only in-frame clones, not every one. The sample yields 150,000 to 200,000 clones, 65% to 85% seen once. Whole-study results and caveats: The authors later found TCR association rates varying by HLA locus, with DRB1 most and HLA-C fewest. Investigators reported 164 TCR beta chains as tied to cytomegalovirus. As immune exposure information, only CMV serostatus was available.

Trimming took off 2 bases at V and 6 bases at J, with 5 bases between the two ends. Looked up from germline, CDR1 is SEHNR and CDR2 is FQNEAQ (reference sequence). The CDR3 spans 12 residues. The sample consisted of PBMCs. The sequence came from a woman in her forties or fifties in good health and CMV-seropositive. The V call is TRBV7-9, the J call TRBJ1-3; D is uncertain. The CDR3: CASSLTQNTIYF. In DNA, the CDR3 is TGTGCCAGCAGCTTAACACAAAACACCATATATTTT.